The 24 T cell receptor beta chains below were found in one sample sequenced in a study of OX40 agonist ivuxolimab in advanced cancers. The repertoire was sequenced with immunoSEQ multiplex PCR; TCRdb's copy has only in-frame clones and lacks some. The repertoire has 48,000 or so clones, about 87% of them found once; the top ten carry approximately 2%. The sequencing used CD4+ or CD8+ T cells sorted from blood, collected in a trial of the OX40 agonist ivuxolimab. Receptors originate from an adult with an advanced solid tumor such as melanoma, head and neck, liver or kidney cancer.

The CDR3 here is CASSFGGMSDTEAFF. The CDR3 DNA reads TGCGCCAGCAGCTTTGGAGGGATGTCGGACACTGAAGCTTTCTTT. The rearrangement joins TRBV5-1 to TRBJ1-1, with D hard to call. Germline CDR1 SGHRS, CDR2 YFSETQ. The V end lost 2 bases, the J end lost 3 bases, and 14 bases lay between the germline ends. This CDR3 region has 15 residues.

This clone was observed a single time. The chain is built from TRBV14 and TRBJ2-3; 7 nucleotides agree with TRBD2. Germline CDR1 and CDR2: SGHDN and FVKESK. The CDR3 consists of 15 residues. With V trimmed by 4 bases and J by 2 bases, 6 bases remained unmatched. In DNA form, the CDR3 reads TGTGCCAGCAGCCGGGGGGACTACCCCACAGATACGCAGTATTTT. Translation: CASSRGDYPTDTQYF.

This sequence joins TRBV7-9 and TRBJ1-1, with TRBD1 as a possible D gene (5 bases). Germline loops: CDR1 SEHNR, CDR2 FQNEAQ (reference sequence). With 2 bases removed from V and 1 base from J, the gap between germline ends came to 8 bases. The CDR3 is 14 amino acids. The CDR3 sequence: CASSLQGWNTEAFF. CDR3 coding DNA: TGTGCCAGCAGCTTACAGGGATGGAACACTGAAGCTTTCTTT.

The chain couples TRBV19 to TRBJ2-4; D is undetermined. Trimming took 0 bases from V and 13 from J, leaving 13 bases between them. The CDR3 is 13 residues long. CDR1 is LNHDA, CDR2 SQIVND, per germline (reference sequence). As DNA, the CDR3 is TGTGCCAGTAGTATAGATCTCTTAAATCAGCAGTACTTC. Its translation is CASSIDLLNQQYF.

This chain uses TRBV7-2 with TRBJ2-7; 10 bases are a match to TRBD2. This CDR3 has 15 residues. V shed 6 bases and J 0 bases; nucleotides not matched to a gene: 5. Per germline, CDR1 SGHTA and CDR2 FQGNSA. As DNA, the CDR3 is TGTGCCAGCAGTCCTAGCGGGAGCTCCTCCTACGAGCAGTACTTC. This codes for CASSPSGSSSYEQYF.

The V gene is TRBV6-1, the J gene TRBJ2-5; D unresolved. Near its end, the DNA agrees better with TRBJ2-7, so the J call may be wrong. Germline CDR1 is MNHNS and CDR2 is SASEGT. The CDR3 sequence is 12 residues long. The DNA of the CDR3 is TGTGCCAGCAGGAAAGATACCTACGAGCAGTACTTC. It specifies CASRKDTYEQYF.

CDR3 in amino acids: CSATPLKTQYF. The DNA for the CDR3 is TGCAGTGCTACCCCCCTAAAGACCCAGTACTTC. The chain employs TRBV20-1 and TRBJ2-5, with D hard to call. Trimming removed 4 bases from V and 6 bases from J, with 9 bases in between. Germline CDR1 DFQATT, CDR2 SNEGSKA (reference sequence). The CDR3 loop spans 11 amino acids.

V gene TRBV2 combines with J gene TRBJ2-1; TRBD2 might be the D (5 bases). The CDR3 totals 14 residues. CDR1 is SNHLY and CDR2 is FYNNEI in the germline V gene. V was trimmed by 7 bases and J by 4 bases, leaving 14 bases between them. CDR3 bases: TGTGCCAGCAACGCGGGCGATCCTTACAATGAGCAGTTCTTC. Translated, it gives CASNAGDPYNEQFF.

The genes are TRBV7-3 and TRBJ2-3; D gene ambiguous. The CDR3 sequence is 14 residues long. The V end was cut by 1 base, the J end by 2 bases, with 7 bases between. Germline CDR1 SGHTA, CDR2 FQGTGA. The DNA of the CDR3 is TGTGCCAGCAGCTTAAAGGGCTACACAGATACGCAGTATTTT. Amino acid sequence: CASSLKGYTDTQYF.

The rearrangement links TRBV5-1 to TRBJ1-2; 11 bases align to TRBD1. The CDR3 extends over 13 amino acids. The V and J ends lost 3 bases and 7 bases, in that order; junction bases with no gene match: 2. Germline CDR1 reads SGHRS; CDR2 reads YFSETQ. CDR3 loop: CASSSGTGGGYTF. CDR3 DNA: TGCGCCAGCAGCTCCGGGACAGGGGGTGGCTACACCTTC.

V gene TRBV19 combines with J gene TRBJ2-1; D unclear. With 10 bases removed from V and 7 bases from J, the gap between germline ends came to 11 bases. This CDR3 is built from 11 residues. Germline CDR1 is LNHDA and CDR2 is SQIVND (reference sequence). CDR3 sequence (DNA): TGTGCCACCCGATTTCGAAATGAGCAGTTCTTC. It translates to CATRFRNEQFF.

V gene TRBV5-1 combines with J gene TRBJ2-3; 7 nucleotides agree with TRBD1. Trimming took 3 bases from V and 0 from J; bases not matched to a gene: 10. The germline V gene encodes CDR1 SGHRS and CDR2 YFSETQ. This CDR3 contains 17 residues. The CDR3 nucleotides are TGCGCCAGCAGCTCAAACCCGACAGGGATCAGCACAGATACGCAGTATTTT. Protein product: CASSSNPTGISTDTQYF.

The chain employs TRBV7-2 and TRBJ2-5; D is ambiguous. Looked up from germline, CDR1 is SGHTA and CDR2 is FQGNSA. V lost 3 bases and J lost 2, with 10 bases in between. This CDR3 region has 14 residues. CDR3 in DNA: TGTGCCAGCAGCTTTAACCCCGCTCAAGAGACCCAGTACTTC. Translation gives CASSFNPAQETQYF.

This clone was recorded only once. The chain combines TRBV4-2 with TRBJ1-1; D remains ambiguous. The germline V gene encodes CDR1 LGHNA and CDR2 YNFKEQ. CDR3 length equals 15 residues. The V end was cut by 1 base, the J end by 5 bases, with 14 bases between. CDR3 nucleotides: TGTGCCAGCAGCCAAGCAGGTCAACGAGGAACTGAAGCTTTCTTT. Its translation: CASSQAGQRGTEAFF.

The chain is built from TRBV7-8 and TRBJ2-2, with a weak D call TRBD1 (5 bases). V was shortened by 1 base and J by 5 bases, with 11 bases between the two germline ends. CDR3 length: 15 residues. Per germline, CDR1 SGHVS and CDR2 FQNEAQ. The CDR3 sequence is CASSLGRVGTGELFF. The DNA for the CDR3 is TGTGCCAGCAGCTTAGGCAGGGTAGGGACCGGGGAGCTGTTTTTT.

This sequence joins TRBV15 and TRBJ2-1; 12 bases agree with TRBD1. Germline V gives CDR1 LNHNV, CDR2 YYDKDF (reference sequence). The CDR3 sequence is 14 residues long. V gave up 8 bases and J gave up 9 bases; unmatched junction bases: 8. The CDR3 DNA reads as TGTGCCACCGCCGCCGGGACAGGGGGCACTGAGCAGTTCTTC. Its protein product is CATAAGTGGTEQFF.

The chain recombines TRBV6-6 with TRBJ2-5, with no clear D. Judging by the DNA end, TRBJ2-7 fits better; the J call may be wrong. The CDR3 totals 14 residues. Germline assignment: CDR1 MNHNY and CDR2 SVGAGI (reference sequence). The CDR3 sequence is CASRSIMSSYEQYF. Here the CDR3 DNA reads TGTGCCAGCAGGTCAATTATGAGCTCCTACGAGCAGTACTTC.

The chain joins TRBV6-5 to TRBJ2-7; 9 bases fit TRBD1. This CDR3 contains 15 residues. Trimming at V came to 6 bases and at J to 4 bases, leaving 10 bases not matched to a gene. In germline, CDR1 is MNHEY, CDR2 SVGAGI. This chain's CDR3 is CASSSPDRGSYEQYF. CDR3 coding DNA: TGTGCCAGCAGCTCCCCGGACAGGGGATCGTACGAGCAGTACTTC.

This chain joins TRBV10-3 and TRBJ1-1, with TRBD1 identical over 7 bases. The CDR3 contains 14 residues. With 7 bases clipped from V and 1 base from J, the junction kept 6 bases outside the gene matches. Germline values: CDR1 ENHRY, CDR2 SYGVKD. CDR3 loop: CAITPGTANTEAFF. CDR3 DNA: TGTGCCATCACTCCCGGGACAGCGAACACTGAAGCTTTCTTT.

The chain has TRBV7-8 and TRBJ2-7, with 8 bases matching TRBD2. Germline CDR1 and CDR2: SGHVS and FQNEAQ. The CDR3 has 15 amino acids. J gave up 0 bases and V 5 bases, and 6 bases lay outside the gene matches. Here the CDR3 DNA reads TGTGCCAGCAGCCTACGGGAGGGCAGCTCCTACGAGCAGTACTTC. Amino acids: CASSLREGSSYEQYF.

This clone was observed a single time. V gene TRBV7-2 combines with J gene TRBJ1-5; D is unclear. Trimming left V 5 bases short and J 6 bases short, with 8 bases between. The CDR3 runs to 12 residues. Per the germline V gene, CDR1 is SGHTA and CDR2 is FQGNSA. CDR3 sequence reads: CASSAYGQPQHF. CDR3 DNA sequence: TGTGCCAGCAGCGCGTATGGTCAGCCCCAGCATTTT.

The chain links TRBV11-2 to TRBJ2-4; D may be TRBD2 (6 bases). This CDR3 region has 15 residues. Trimming cost V 5 bases and J 8 bases, with 19 bases left between them. CDR1 SGHAT and CDR2 FQNNGV come from the germline V gene. Written as DNA, the CDR3 is TGTGCCAGCAGCGATCGGGGGTCAGGAGTAGACATTCAGTACTTC. Translated: CASSDRGSGVDIQYF.

V usage is TRBV7-8 and J usage is TRBJ2-1; 9 bases are a match to TRBD2. The germline V gene encodes CDR1 SGHVS and CDR2 FQNEAQ. The CDR3 covers 15 residues. V lost 2 bases to trimming and J lost 7 bases; unmatched junction nucleotides: 6. CDR3 protein: CASSLRVAGVNEQFF. CDR3 sequence (DNA): TGTGCCAGCAGCTTACGGGTAGCGGGAGTTAATGAGCAGTTCTTC.

This clone appeared once. This chain connects TRBV2 to TRBJ1-1, with a possible D match to TRBD1 (5 bases). The V gene's germline CDR1 is SNHLY and CDR2 FYNNEI. V lost 4 bases and J 2 bases, leaving 11 bases between the germline ends. The CDR3 loop spans 14 amino acids. The CDR3 loop reads CASSADRSNTEAFF. CDR3 coding DNA: TGTGCCAGCAGTGCCGACAGAAGTAACACTGAAGCTTTCTTT.